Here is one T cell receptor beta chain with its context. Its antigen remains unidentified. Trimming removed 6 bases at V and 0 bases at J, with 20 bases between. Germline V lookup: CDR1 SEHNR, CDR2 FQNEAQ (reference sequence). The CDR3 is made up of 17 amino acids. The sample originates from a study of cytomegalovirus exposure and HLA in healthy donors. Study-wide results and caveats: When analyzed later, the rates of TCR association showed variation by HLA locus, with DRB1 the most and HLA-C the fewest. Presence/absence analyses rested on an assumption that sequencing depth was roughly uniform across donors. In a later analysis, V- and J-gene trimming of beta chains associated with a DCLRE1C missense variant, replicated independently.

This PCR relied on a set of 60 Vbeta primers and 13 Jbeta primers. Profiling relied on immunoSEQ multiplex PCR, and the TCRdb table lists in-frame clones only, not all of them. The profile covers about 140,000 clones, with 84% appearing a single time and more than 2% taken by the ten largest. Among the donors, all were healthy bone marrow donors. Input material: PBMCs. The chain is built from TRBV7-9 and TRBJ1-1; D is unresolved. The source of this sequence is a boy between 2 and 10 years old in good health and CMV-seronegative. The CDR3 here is CASRYYQDVAMNTEAFF. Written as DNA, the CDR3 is TGTGCCAGCAGATACTACCAGGACGTAGCGATGAACACTGAAGCTTTCTTT.